The 4 T cell receptor beta chains in this list originate from one sample, sequenced in a study of T-cell memory formation after mild COVID-19. TCRdb fed the 5' RACE reads into MiXCR, producing one record per CDR3 protein. The data show about 140,000 distinct CDR3 sequences, more than 14% seen once. Sequenced: PBMCs or a T cell subset sorted from them (not recorded which). Receptors were obtained from an adult woman who had mild COVID-19 (a few samples of this study predate the infection). Cell type and time point are not known.

The chain has TRBV7-9 and TRBJ1-1; D perhaps matches TRBD1 (6 bases). The ends were cut back, 2 bases at V and 1 base at J, with 11 bases in the middle. The CDR3 is 15 amino acids. Germline CDR1 and CDR2: SEHNR and FQNEAQ (reference sequence). The CDR3 bases are TGTGCCAGCAGCTTACTACAGGGATCGAACACTGAAGCTTTCTTT. Protein sequence: CASSLLQGSNTEAFF.

The table lists this clonotype with a few counts. The V and J genes are TRBV7-2 and TRBJ2-1; 7 bases agree with TRBD2. The CDR3 has 12 residues. Germline V gene lookup returns CDR1 SGHTA and CDR2 FQGNSA. J gave up 10 bases and V 3 bases, and 3 bases lay outside the gene matches. The CDR3 spells CASSFSRGEQFF. DNA of the CDR3: TGTGCCAGCAGCTTCTCGCGGGGGGAGCAGTTCTTC.

The chain uses TRBV7-6 and TRBJ2-1; D may match TRBD1 or TRBD2 (5 bases each). There are 15 residues in the CDR3. The germline V gene encodes CDR1 SGHVS and CDR2 FNYEAQ. The V and J ends lost 1 base and 3 bases respectively, with 10 bases between them. The CDR3 DNA reads TGTGCCAGCAGCTTAGGGGGGACCTTCTACAATGAGCAGTTCTTC. Its protein is CASSLGGTFYNEQFF.

This rearrangement joins TRBV2 to TRBJ2-2; perhaps TRBD1 as D (5 bases). Trimming left V 4 bases short and J 7 bases short, with 16 bases between. This CDR3 spans 15 amino acids. Germline V gives CDR1 SNHLY, CDR2 FYNNEI. The CDR3: CASSGGPRVDGELFF. For the CDR3, the DNA is TGTGCCAGCAGTGGGGGCCCCAGGGTAGACGGGGAGCTGTTTTTT.